Listed here is a single TCR beta chain. This record belongs to a study of shared clonotypes between healthy human individuals. The protocol was immunoSEQ multiplex PCR, while the TCRdb copy is restricted to in-frame clones and leaves out a portion. Here the sample spans around 2,000,000 clones, about 95% being singletons. CD45RO negativity and positive selection for CCR7 defined naive CD8 cells, a population that excluded terminally differentiated effector memory CD45RA+ cells. Every donor, a Caucasian adult, lived in Nashville, Tennessee. This CDR3 has 12 amino acids. Germline CDR1 LNHDA, CDR2 SQIVND (reference sequence). V was clipped by 9 bases and J by 4 bases; unmatched bases: 2.

The source material was naive CD8+ T cells sorted from blood. This receptor was obtained from a man in his late teens or twenties in good health. The rearrangement links TRBV19 to TRBJ1-2, with 10 bases that match TRBD1. The CDR3 protein is CASWTGGYGYTF. For the CDR3, the DNA is TGTGCCAGCTGGACAGGGGGCTATGGCTACACCTTC.